The 22 T cell receptor beta chains presented below share a single source sample, sequenced in a study of CXCR3-negative and CXCR3-positive naive CD8 T cells. Antigens for these TCRs are unknown. Overall study results and limits: When CXCR3-positive naive cells were set against CXCR3-negative naive cells, the former had more hydrophobic TRB CDR3s.

TRB cDNA was prepared as libraries by UMI-labeled 5' RACE. For each CDR3 protein, TCRdb gives one entry from its re-call of the 5' RACE reads, without DNA. The sample has 150,000 to 180,000 distinct CDR3 sequences. Sequencing used naive CXCR3+ CD8+ T cells from blood. Sample subset: CD45RO-CCR7+CD27+CD95- naive CD8+ T cells expressing CXCR3 (TNR3+). These receptors were obtained from a human donor in good health. Some clones in this sample may be carry-over from other donors' samples.

This chain links TRBV30 with TRBJ2-7; TCRdb's D gene call, TRBD2, goes unchecked for lack of DNA. Germline loops: CDR1 GTSNPN, CDR2 SVGIG (reference sequence). This CDR3 region has 15 residues. CDR3 sequence: CAWSVLAGRSYEQYF.

V usage is TRBV14 and J usage is TRBJ1-1; TCRdb's D call of TRBD1 is untestable without DNA. The V gene's germline CDR1 is SGHDN and CDR2 FVKESK. This CDR3 has 17 residues. This CDR3 is CASSQNSNERWGAEAFF.

The chain employs TRBV7-9 and TRBJ2-7; as DNA is missing, the TRBD1 call by TCRdb cannot be tested. The CDR3 is made up of 14 amino acids. Germline V CDR1 and CDR2: SEHNR, FQNEAQ (reference sequence). The CDR3 is CASSHPDRVNEQYF. Using reference TRBV7-9 and TRBJ2-7 for the parts outside the CDR3, the full variable domain is DTGVSQNPRHKITKRGQNVTFRCDPISEHNRLYWYRQTLGQGPEFLTYFQNEAQLEKSRLLSDRFSAERPKGSFSTLEIQRTEQGDSAMYLCASSHPDRVNEQYFGPGTRLTVT.

The genes are TRBV28 and TRBJ1-1. The CDR3 spans 17 residues. Germline-derived CDR1 and CDR2 are MDHEN and SYDVKM. This chain's CDR3 is CASSFDAMGTTNTEAFF.

The rearrangement uses TRBV2 and TRBJ2-2; TCRdb indicates TRBD2, and absent DNA this call remains unverified. Germline V lookup: CDR1 SNHLY, CDR2 FYNNEI. The CDR3 sequence is 14 residues long. The chain's CDR3 is CASGWTSSTGELFF. The full variable domain, with the rest looked up from reference TRBV2 and TRBJ2-2, is EPEVTQTPSHQVTQMGQEVILRCVPISNHLYFYWYRQILGQKVEFLVSFYNNEISEKSEIFDDQFSVERPDGSNFTLKIRSTKLEDSAMYFCASGWTSSTGELFFGEGSRLTVL.

The CDR3 sequence is CASSLGAGGVEQYF. The chain joins TRBV11-2 to TRBJ2-7; TCRdb designates TRBD1, a call that cannot be tested without DNA. Germline values: CDR1 SGHAT, CDR2 FQNNGV. CDR3 length: 14 amino acids. The full variable domain, its missing parts supplied by reference TRBV11-2 and TRBJ2-7, is EAGVAQSPRYKIIEKRQSVAFWCNPISGHATLYWYQQILGQGPKLLIQFQNNGVVDDSQLPKDRFSAERLKGVDSTLKIQPAKLEDSAVYLCASSLGAGGVEQYFGPGTRLTVT.

This chain connects TRBV15 to TRBJ2-7. The CDR3 has 14 amino acids. The germline V gene encodes CDR1 LNHNV and CDR2 YYDKDF (reference sequence). This CDR3 reads CATSRVNFNNEQYF.

The chain couples TRBV12-3 or TRBV12-4 to TRBJ1-4. The CDR3 loop spans 14 amino acids. The chain's CDR3 is CASSLGEEGEKLFF.

The chain joins TRBV28 to TRBJ2-5; there is no DNA to check the TCRdb D call of TRBD2. The germline gives CDR1 MDHEN, CDR2 SYDVKM. CDR3 length: 14 amino acids. CDR3 in amino acids: CASSLGLAGETQYF.

This chain joins TRBV5-6 and TRBJ2-7; the D call from TCRdb, TRBD2, cannot be confirmed without DNA. Germline lookup yields CDR1 SGHDT and CDR2 YYEEEE. The CDR3 is made up of 17 amino acids. The chain's CDR3 is CASSLVRSSGTLYEQYF.

The gene calls are TRBV10-3 and TRBJ1-6; TCRdb's D call of TRBD1 is untestable without DNA. Germline-derived CDR1 and CDR2 are ENHRY and SYGVKD. The CDR3 contains 16 residues. The CDR3 protein is CAISELGPSYNSPLHF.

The chain employs TRBV6-4 and TRBJ2-1; TCRdb proposes TRBD1, but this gene call is untestable without DNA. CDR1 and CDR2 (germline): MRHNA, SNTAGT. The length of the CDR3 is 15 residues. The CDR3 spells CASSVTTGGQDEQFF.

V usage is TRBV5-6 and J usage is TRBJ2-7; TCRdb designates TRBD2, a call that cannot be tested without DNA. The germline V gene encodes CDR1 SGHDT and CDR2 YYEEEE. This CDR3 spans 15 amino acids. Here the CDR3 reads CASSPRTAASYEQYF.

The chain combines TRBV29-1 with TRBJ2-1. Germline V gives CDR1 SQVTM, CDR2 ANQGSEA. The CDR3 is 13 residues long. The CDR3 sequence: CSVETVAYNEQFF.

The CDR3 loop is CASSLVGGEDSPLHF. The chain couples TRBV7-9 to TRBJ1-6. This CDR3 is built from 15 residues. The germline V gene has CDR1 SEHNR and CDR2 FQNEAQ (reference sequence).

The rearrangement links TRBV7-6 to TRBJ2-7. Per germline, CDR1 SGHVS and CDR2 FNYEAQ. The CDR3 loop spans 11 amino acids. The CDR3 region is CASSNTHEQYF.

The V gene is TRBV2, the J gene TRBJ2-1; the D call of TRBD2 rests on TCRdb alone, since no DNA is present to check it. Looked up from germline, CDR1 is SNHLY and CDR2 is FYNNEI. CDR3 size: 14 residues. CDR3 protein: CASSEQRGYNEQFF. The full variable domain, its missing parts supplied by reference TRBV2 and TRBJ2-1, is EPEVTQTPSHQVTQMGQEVILRCVPISNHLYFYWYRQILGQKVEFLVSFYNNEISEKSEIFDDQFSVERPDGSNFTLKIRSTKLEDSAMYFCASSEQRGYNEQFFGPGTRLTVL.

This chain connects TRBV3-1 to TRBJ1-5; TCRdb designates TRBD1, a call that cannot be tested without DNA. CDR3 length: 15 amino acids. Germline lookup yields CDR1 LGHDT and CDR2 YNNKEL (reference sequence). The CDR3 region is CASSQGGPRGQPQHF. Filled out from reference TRBV3-1 and TRBJ1-5, the complete variable domain reads DTAVSQTPKYLVTQMGNDKSIKCEQNLGHDTMYWYKQDSKKFLKIMFSYNNKELIINETVPNRFSPKSPDKAHLNLHINSLELGDSAVYFCASSQGGPRGQPQHFGDGTRLSIL.

The chain is built from TRBV20-1 and TRBJ2-7; the TCRdb call, TRBD2, lacks DNA for checking. Per germline, CDR1 DFQATT and CDR2 SNEGSKA (reference sequence). This CDR3 has 14 amino acids. CDR3 sequence: CSARKLATPYEQYF.

The rearrangement joins TRBV20-1 to TRBJ2-7. The CDR3 consists of 11 residues. Germline CDR1 DFQATT, CDR2 SNEGSKA (reference sequence). CDR3 amino acids: CSARSGYEQYF.

V and J are TRBV7-3 and TRBJ2-1; TCRdb's D call of TRBD1 is untestable without DNA. Germline lookup yields CDR1 SGHTA and CDR2 FQGTGA. The length of the CDR3 is 16 residues. Here the CDR3 reads CASSPSRGSPGSEQFF.

The chain employs TRBV4-1 and TRBJ1-3. Germline V gene lookup returns CDR1 MGHRA and CDR2 YSYEKL. The length of the CDR3 is 18 residues. CDR3 sequence reads: CASSQAAFGGEVGNTIYF.